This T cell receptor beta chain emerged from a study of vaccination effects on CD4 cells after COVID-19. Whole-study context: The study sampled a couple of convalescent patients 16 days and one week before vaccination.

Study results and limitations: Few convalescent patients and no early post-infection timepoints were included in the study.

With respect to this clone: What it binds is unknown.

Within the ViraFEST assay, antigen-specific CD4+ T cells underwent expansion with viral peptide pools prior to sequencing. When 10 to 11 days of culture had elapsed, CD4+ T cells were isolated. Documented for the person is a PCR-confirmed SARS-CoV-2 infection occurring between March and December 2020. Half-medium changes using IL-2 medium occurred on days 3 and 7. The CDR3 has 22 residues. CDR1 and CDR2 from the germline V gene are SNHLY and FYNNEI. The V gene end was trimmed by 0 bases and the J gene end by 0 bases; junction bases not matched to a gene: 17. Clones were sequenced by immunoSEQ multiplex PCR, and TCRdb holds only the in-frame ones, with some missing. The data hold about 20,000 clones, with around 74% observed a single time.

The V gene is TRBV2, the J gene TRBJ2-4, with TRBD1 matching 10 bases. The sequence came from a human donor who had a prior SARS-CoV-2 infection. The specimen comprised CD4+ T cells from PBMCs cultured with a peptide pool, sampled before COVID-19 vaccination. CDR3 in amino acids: CASSEAYFFILGQGLAKNIQYF. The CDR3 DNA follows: TGTGCCAGCAGTGAAGCATATTTTTTTATTTTGGGACAGGGGCTAGCCAAAAACATTCAGTACTTC.